This TCR beta chain was identified during a study of T cells after yellow fever vaccination. About the study: SMART-Seq v4 Ultra Low Input served to prepare low-cell-number fractions. Study-wide points: Once the booster was given, most primary-vaccination clones reappeared, at 95% to 98% for CD4 and over 75% for CD8.

TCRdb processed the 5' RACE reads anew with MiXCR; each CDR3 protein has one entry. The repertoire includes more than 250,000 distinct CDR3 sequences, about 6.9% of them detected once, and 15% to 20% sits in the top ten. The CDR3 is made up of 14 amino acids. Trimming took 0 bases from V and 4 from J, leaving 9 bases between them. Concerning this clonotype itself: Its antigen is unidentified.

This rearrangement joins TRBV12-3 or TRBV12-4 to TRBJ1-2; D unresolved. The receptor was derived from a man aged 18-30 years who received the YFV17D yellow fever vaccine. The source material was PBMCs, sampled approximately 40 days after the first yellow fever vaccination. CDR3 DNA sequence: TGTGCCAGCAGTTTAGCGGGTGGGTTCTATGGCTACACCTTC. It codes for CASSLAGGFYGYTF.